This T cell receptor (beta chain) is from a study of tumor-infiltrating lymphocytes in primary liver carcinoma. Study overall: Regardless of tissue type, samples showed similar yields of roughly 3.5 to 7.5 million productive TCRbeta reads.

A constant-region primer served to make TCR beta cDNA from around 500 ng total RNA. Libraries of TCR beta came from three nested multiplex PCR rounds with slightly modified ARM-PCR. Two initial PCR rounds of 10 to 11 cycles each paired TRBV1-TRBV30 forward primers with a C-beta reverse primer. TCRdb ran MiXCR on the multiplex PCR reads and lists one entry per CDR3 protein. The table records 100,000 or so distinct CDR3 sequences, about 70% of them present only once. Worth noting for this clonotype: What it recognizes is unknown. This CDR3 is missing its conserved last phenylalanine or tryptophan, likely due to a read error.

Study-level findings and limits: Tumors had a top-250-clone fraction that was significantly higher than blood (p = 0.039).

In germline, CDR1 is MGHRA, CDR2 YSYEKL. This CDR3 comprises 16 residues. The V and J ends lost 5 bases and 2 bases respectively, with 18 bases between them. Without any cell sorting, roughly 18-31 mg of bulk tissue yielded co-extracted RNA and DNA. For each tumor, five separate regions were sampled. Each tumor sample had over 75% viable tumor cells. Sequencing was done on a sample of liver tumor tissue from sampling region 5. As to subset: tumor region T5, tumor centre. The clonotype originates from an older woman with primary liver carcinoma and hepatitis B virus infection. The chain employs TRBV4-1 and TRBJ1-2, with D possibly being TRBD1 (5 bases). The CDR3 spells CASSGTGTNFNYGYTS. CDR3 DNA: TGCGCCAGCAGCGGAACCGGGACGAATTTCAACTATGGCTACACCTCC.